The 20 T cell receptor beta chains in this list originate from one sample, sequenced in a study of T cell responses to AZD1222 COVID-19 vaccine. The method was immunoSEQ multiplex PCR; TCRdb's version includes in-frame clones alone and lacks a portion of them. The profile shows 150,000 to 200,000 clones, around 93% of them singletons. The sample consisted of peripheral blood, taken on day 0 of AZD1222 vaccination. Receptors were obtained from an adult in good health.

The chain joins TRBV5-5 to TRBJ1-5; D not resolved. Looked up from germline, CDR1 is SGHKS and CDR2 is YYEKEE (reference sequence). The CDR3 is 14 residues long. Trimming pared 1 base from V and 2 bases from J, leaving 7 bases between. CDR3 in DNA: TGTGCCAGCAGCTTGTTGATGGGCAATCAGCCCCAGCATTTT. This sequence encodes CASSLLMGNQPQHF.

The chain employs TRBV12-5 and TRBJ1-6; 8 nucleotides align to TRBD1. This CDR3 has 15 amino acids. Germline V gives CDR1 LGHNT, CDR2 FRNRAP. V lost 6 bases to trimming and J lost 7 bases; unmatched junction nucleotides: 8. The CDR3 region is CASGKTGVENSPLHF. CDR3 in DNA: TGTGCTAGTGGCAAGACAGGGGTGGAGAATTCACCCCTCCACTTT.

Here the CDR3 reads CARGTRTGSTDTQYF. The CDR3 region has the DNA TGTGCCAGAGGGACAAGGACAGGGAGCACAGATACGCAGTATTTT. The V call is TRBV25-1, the J call TRBJ2-3, with 8 nucleotides matching TRBD1. In germline, CDR1 is MGHDK, CDR2 SYGVNS. V was pared by 9 bases and J by 0 bases, with 8 bases of the junction left unmatched. This CDR3 region has 15 residues.

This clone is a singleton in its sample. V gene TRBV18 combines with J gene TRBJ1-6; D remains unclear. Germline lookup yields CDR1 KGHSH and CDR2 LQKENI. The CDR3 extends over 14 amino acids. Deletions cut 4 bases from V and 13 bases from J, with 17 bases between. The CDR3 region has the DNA TGTGCCAGCTCACGGGCAGAAGCTAATATTCCCCTCCACTTT. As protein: CASSRAEANIPLHF.

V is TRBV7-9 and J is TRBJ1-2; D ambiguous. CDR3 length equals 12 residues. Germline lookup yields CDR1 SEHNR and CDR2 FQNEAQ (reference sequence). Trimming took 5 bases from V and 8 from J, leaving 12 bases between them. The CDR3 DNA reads TGTGCCAGCAGCCCGCCTTTGAGGGGCTACACCTTC. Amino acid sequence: CASSPPLRGYTF.

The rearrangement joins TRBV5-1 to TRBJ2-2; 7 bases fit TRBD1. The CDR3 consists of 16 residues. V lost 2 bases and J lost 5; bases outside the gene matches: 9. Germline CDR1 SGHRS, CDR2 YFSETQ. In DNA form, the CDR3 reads TGCGCCAGCAGCTTACGTCCCGGACAGGTGACCGGGGAGCTGTTTTTT. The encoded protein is CASSLRPGQVTGELFF.

The CDR3 loop reads CASSPRSGVNTGELFF. CDR3 DNA sequence: TGTGCCAGCAGCCCGCGGAGCGGAGTGAACACCGGGGAGCTGTTTTTT. The gene calls are TRBV4-2 and TRBJ2-2; possible D gene TRBD2, 5 bases. V lost 4 bases, J lost 1 base, and 13 bases lay in between. This CDR3 is built from 16 residues. The germline CDR1 and CDR2 sequences are LGHNA and YNFKEQ.

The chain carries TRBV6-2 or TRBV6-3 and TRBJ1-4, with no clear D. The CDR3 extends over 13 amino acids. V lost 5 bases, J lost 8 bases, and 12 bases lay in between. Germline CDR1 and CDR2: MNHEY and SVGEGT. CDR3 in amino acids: CASSGRRKEKLFF. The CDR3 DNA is TGTGCCAGCAGTGGGAGGCGGAAAGAAAAACTGTTTTTT.

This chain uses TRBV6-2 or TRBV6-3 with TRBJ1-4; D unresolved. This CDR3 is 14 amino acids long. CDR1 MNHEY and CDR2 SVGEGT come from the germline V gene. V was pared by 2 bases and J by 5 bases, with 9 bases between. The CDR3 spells CASSYGRLNEKLFF. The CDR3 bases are TGTGCCAGCAGTTACGGACGCCTCAATGAAAAACTGTTTTTT.

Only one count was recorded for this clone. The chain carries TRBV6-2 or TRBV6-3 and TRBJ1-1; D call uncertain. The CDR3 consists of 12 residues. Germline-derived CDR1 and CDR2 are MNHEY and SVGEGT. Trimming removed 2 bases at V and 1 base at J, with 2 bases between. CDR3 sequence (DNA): TGTGCCAGCAGTTACGAGAACACTGAAGCTTTCTTT. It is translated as CASSYENTEAFF.

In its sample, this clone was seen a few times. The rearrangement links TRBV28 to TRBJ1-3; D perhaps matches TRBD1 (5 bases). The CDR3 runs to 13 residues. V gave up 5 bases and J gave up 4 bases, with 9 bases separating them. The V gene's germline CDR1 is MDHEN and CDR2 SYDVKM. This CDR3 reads CASSPGGGNTIYF. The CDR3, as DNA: TGTGCCAGCAGTCCCGGGGGGGGAAACACCATATATTTT.

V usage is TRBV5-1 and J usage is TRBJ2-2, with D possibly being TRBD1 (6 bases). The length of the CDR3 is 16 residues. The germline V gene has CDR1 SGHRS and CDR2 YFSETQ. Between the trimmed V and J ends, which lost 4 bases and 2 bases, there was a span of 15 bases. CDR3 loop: CASSGVRGTNTGELFF. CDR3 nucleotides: TGCGCCAGCAGCGGAGTCAGGGGTACTAACACCGGGGAGCTGTTTTTT.

CDR3 residues: CASSQDRKNTDTQYF. CDR3 nucleotides: TGCGCCAGCAGCCAAGATCGGAAAAACACAGATACGCAGTATTTT. This chain links TRBV4-1 with TRBJ2-3; D ambiguous. V was shortened by 0 bases and J by 2 bases, with 9 bases between the two germline ends. Germline CDR1 and CDR2: MGHRA and YSYEKL. The CDR3 loop spans 15 amino acids.

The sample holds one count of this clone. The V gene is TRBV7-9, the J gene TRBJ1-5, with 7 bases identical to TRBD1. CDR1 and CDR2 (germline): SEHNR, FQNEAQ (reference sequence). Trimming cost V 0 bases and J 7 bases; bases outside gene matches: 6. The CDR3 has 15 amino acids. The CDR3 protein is CASSLAEGARQPQHF. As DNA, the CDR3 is TGTGCCAGCAGCTTAGCGGAGGGGGCGAGGCAGCCCCAGCATTTT.

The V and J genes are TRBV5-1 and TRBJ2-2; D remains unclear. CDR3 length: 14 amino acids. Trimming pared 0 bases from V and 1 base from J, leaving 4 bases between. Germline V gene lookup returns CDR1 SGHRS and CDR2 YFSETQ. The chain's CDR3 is CASSLEGNTGELFF. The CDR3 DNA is TGCGCCAGCAGCTTGGAGGGGAACACCGGGGAGCTGTTTTTT.

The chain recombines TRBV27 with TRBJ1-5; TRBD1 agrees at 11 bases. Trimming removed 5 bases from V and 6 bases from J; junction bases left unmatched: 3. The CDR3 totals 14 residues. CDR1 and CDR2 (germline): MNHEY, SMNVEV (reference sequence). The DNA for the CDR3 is TGTGCCAGCAGTAATGGACAGGGGGCTCAGCCCCAGCATTTT. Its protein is CASSNGQGAQPQHF.

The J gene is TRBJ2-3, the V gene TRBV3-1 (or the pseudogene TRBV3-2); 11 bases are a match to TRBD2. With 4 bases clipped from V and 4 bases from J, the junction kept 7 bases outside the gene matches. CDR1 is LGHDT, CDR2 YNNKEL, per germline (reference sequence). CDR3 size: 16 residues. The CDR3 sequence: CASSRITSGRSDTQYF. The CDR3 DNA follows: TGTGCCAGCAGCCGAATAACTAGCGGGAGATCAGATACGCAGTATTTT.

CDR3 in amino acids: CASSPQMDRVEQYF. The DNA for the CDR3 is TGCGCCAGCAGCCCCCAGATGGACAGGGTCGAGCAGTACTTC. The chain carries TRBV4-1 and TRBJ2-7; TRBD1 aligns across 8 bases. From germline, CDR1 is MGHRA and CDR2 YSYEKL. The CDR3 sequence is 14 residues long. Trimming cost V 4 bases and J 6 bases; bases outside gene matches: 8.

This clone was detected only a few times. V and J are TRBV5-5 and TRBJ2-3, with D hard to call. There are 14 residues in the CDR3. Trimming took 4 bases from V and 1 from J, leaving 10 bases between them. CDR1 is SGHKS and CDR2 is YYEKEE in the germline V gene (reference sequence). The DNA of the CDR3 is TGTGCCAGCAGCCCCGACGGACGCACAGATACGCAGTATTTT. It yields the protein CASSPDGRTDTQYF. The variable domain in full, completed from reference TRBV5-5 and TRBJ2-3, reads DAGVTQSPTHLIKTRGQQVTLRCSPISGHKSVSWYQQVLGQGPQFIFQYYEKEERGRGNFPDRFSARQFPNYSSELNVNALLLGDSALYLCASSPDGRTDTQYFGPGTRLTVL.

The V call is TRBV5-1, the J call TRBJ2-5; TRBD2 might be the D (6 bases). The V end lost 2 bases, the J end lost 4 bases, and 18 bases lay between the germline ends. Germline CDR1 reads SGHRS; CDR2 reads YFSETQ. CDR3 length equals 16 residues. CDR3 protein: CASSFSPGSDGETQYF. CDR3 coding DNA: TGCGCCAGCAGCTTTTCACCCGGGAGTGACGGAGAGACCCAGTACTTC.